The 26 T cell receptor beta chains below were found in one sample sequenced in a study of identical twins. TCRdb re-called the 5' RACE reads with MiXCR, one entry per CDR3 protein. The sample has over 200,000 distinct CDR3 sequences; 5% to 7% are singletons. This sample was shared with a second study, whose subject was T cells expressing NK-cell markers.

The sequenced sample was CD8+ T cells sorted from blood. These receptors were obtained from a woman aged 18-29 years in good health.

In this sample, this clonotype turned up many times. The chain has TRBV16 and TRBJ1-5, with 10 nucleotides matching TRBD1. The CDR3 has 15 amino acids. Germline V gene sequence: CDR1 KGHSY, CDR2 FQNENV. J lost 6 bases, V lost 4 bases, and 6 bases had no gene match. CDR3 protein: CASSLTGGAGQPQHF. Here the CDR3 DNA reads TGTGCCAGCAGCCTGACAGGGGGCGCAGGTCAGCCCCAGCATTTT.

This clonotype occurred many times. The gene calls are TRBV7-9 and TRBJ1-1, with 8 bases aligning to TRBD1. The CDR3 runs to 16 residues. Germline CDR1 reads SEHNR; CDR2 reads FQNEAQ (reference sequence). After removal of 2 bases from V and 5 bases from J, the junction contained 10 bases not matched to a gene. The CDR3 DNA is TGTGCCAGCAGCTTAAATTGGGGCAGGGGGCGGACTGAAGCTTTCTTT. As protein: CASSLNWGRGRTEAFF.

There are a few counts of this clonotype. The J gene is TRBJ2-7, the V gene TRBV20-1; 11 bases agree with TRBD2. The J segment lost 4 bases and the V segment lost 5 bases, leaving 13 bases of the junction unmatched. Looked up from germline, CDR1 is DFQATT and CDR2 is SNEGSKA (reference sequence). The CDR3 is 16 amino acids. DNA for the CDR3: TGCAGTGCTCCTGCCATCACTAGCGGGAGAGGGTACGAGCAGTACTTC. As protein: CSAPAITSGRGYEQYF.

The chain couples TRBV10-2 to TRBJ2-5; no clear D gene. CDR1 and CDR2 from the germline V gene are WSHSY and SAAADI. The CDR3 runs to 14 residues. Trimming took off 2 bases at V and 4 bases at J, with 11 bases between the two ends. CDR3 sequence: CASSEHPEAETQYF. In DNA form, the CDR3 reads TGCGCCAGCAGTGAGCATCCAGAGGCAGAGACCCAGTACTTC.

Many counts were recorded for this clonotype. The chain couples TRBV4-3 to TRBJ2-5; maybe TRBD2 (6 bases). The CDR3 has 15 residues. Germline V gene sequence: CDR1 LGHNA, CDR2 YSLEER. V lost 0 bases, J lost 1 base, and 9 bases lay in between. DNA of the CDR3: TGCGCCAGCAGCCAAGACCGGGACTCCCAAGAGACCCAGTACTTC. Amino acids: CASSQDRDSQETQYF.

This clonotype was counted many times. The rearrangement uses TRBV6-4 and TRBJ2-3, with 8 bases fitting TRBD1. Germline V CDR1 and CDR2: MRHNA, SNTAGT. The CDR3 spans 16 residues. Germline trimming cut 3 bases from V and 4 bases from J; bases unmatched to any gene: 9. In nucleotides, the CDR3 is TGTGCCAGCAGTGATCGTCAGGGGGCTGAGTCAGATACGCAGTATTTT. Translation: CASSDRQGAESDTQYF.

The table lists this clonotype with many counts. The conserved closing phenylalanine or tryptophan is absent in this CDR3, likely reflecting a read error. Because the CDR3's place on the DNA is in doubt, the DNA is left out and the CDR3 is given as listed by TCRdb. The chain employs TRBV11-2 and TRBJ1-1. Germline V gene data show CDR1 as SGHAT and CDR2 as FQNNGV. The CDR3 length equals 11 residues, ends included. The CDR3 sequence is CASSLGDILTM.

This clonotype was counted between two and nine times. The chain is built from TRBV14 and TRBJ2-1; maybe TRBD2 (6 bases). V was cut by 1 base and J by 4 bases, with 11 bases left in between. This CDR3 has 15 amino acids. Germline loops: CDR1 SGHDN, CDR2 FVKESK. CDR3 amino acids: CASSQVGGWYNEQFF. CDR3 coding DNA: TGTGCCAGCAGCCAAGTCGGGGGTTGGTACAATGAGCAGTTCTTC. Variable domain in full (rest from reference TRBV14 and TRBJ2-1): EAGVTQFPSHSVIEKGQTVTLRCDPISGHDNLYWYRRVMGKEIKFLLHFVKESKQDESGMPNNRFLAERTGGTYSTLKVQPAELEDSGVYFCASSQVGGWYNEQFFGPGTRLTVL.

This clonotype was detected only a few times. The chain joins TRBV4-1 to TRBJ2-7, with TRBD2 identical over 8 bases. This CDR3 region has 15 residues. The germline V gene has CDR1 MGHRA and CDR2 YSYEKL. With 0 bases clipped from V and 5 bases from J, the junction kept 6 bases outside the gene matches. The CDR3 sequence is CASSQESGGVDEQYF. The CDR3 DNA is TGCGCCAGCAGCCAAGAATCCGGGGGGGTCGACGAGCAGTACTTC.

There are many counts of this clonotype. The V call is TRBV12-3 or TRBV12-4, the J call TRBJ2-1; the match to TRBD1 covers 7 bases. Trimming at V came to 2 bases and at J to 5 bases, leaving 6 bases not matched to a gene. There are 15 residues in the CDR3. The CDR3 bases are TGTGCCAGCAGTTTATCAGGGGGTCGGGACAATGAGCAGTTCTTC. This sequence encodes CASSLSGGRDNEQFF.

This clonotype has a handful of counts. The V call is TRBV19, the J call TRBJ2-1; TRBD2 might be the D (5 bases). Deletions cut 3 bases from V and 5 bases from J, with 8 bases between. The CDR3 totals 13 residues. CDR1 is LNHDA and CDR2 is SQIVND in the germline V gene (reference sequence). CDR3 bases: TGTGCCAGTAGTATTATGACTAACAATGAGCAGTTCTTC. Translation gives CASSIMTNNEQFF.

The V and J genes are TRBV5-1 and TRBJ1-1; tentatively, D is TRBD1 (6 bases). The V gene lost 4 bases and the J gene lost 6 bases, with 16 bases spanning the gap. The CDR3 runs to 14 residues. Germline CDR1 is SGHRS and CDR2 is YFSETQ. CDR3 sequence reads: CASSTGTGGPEAFF. In DNA, the CDR3 is TGCGCCAGCAGCACTGGGACCGGGGGCCCTGAAGCTTTCTTT. Full variable domain (missing parts from reference TRBV5-1 and TRBJ1-1): KAGVTQTPRYLIKTRGQQVTLSCSPISGHRSVSWYQQTPGQGLQFLFEYFSETQRNKGNFPGRFSGRQFSNSRSEMNVSTLELGDSALYLCASSTGTGGPEAFFGQGTRLTVV.

In DNA, the CDR3 is TGCGCCAGCAGCCAAGTAGACCTAGCGGGACGCTACGAGCAGTACTTC. Encoded protein: CASSQVDLAGRYEQYF. The chain has TRBV4-1 and TRBJ2-7; 9 nucleotides match TRBD2. Trimming cost V 1 base and J 3 bases; bases outside gene matches: 7. Per germline, CDR1 MGHRA and CDR2 YSYEKL. The CDR3 consists of 16 residues.

This clonotype has at least ten counts. V gene TRBV7-6 combines with J gene TRBJ1-1, with 9 bases that match TRBD1. V gave up 2 bases and J gave up 5 bases; unmatched junction bases: 3. In germline, CDR1 is SGHVS, CDR2 FNYEAQ. There are 14 residues in the CDR3. The CDR3, as DNA: TGTGCCAGCAGCTTAACAGGGGGCGGAACTGAAGCTTTCTTT. Amino acids: CASSLTGGGTEAFF.

In its sample, this clonotype was seen many times. The chain recombines TRBV5-5 with TRBJ2-1; D could derive from TRBD1 or TRBD2 (5 bases each). Trimming removed 4 bases from V and 3 bases from J, with 8 bases in between. The CDR3 sequence is 13 residues long. CDR1 is SGHKS and CDR2 is YYEKEE in the germline V gene (reference sequence). The CDR3 DNA reads as TGTGCCAGCAGCCATGGGGGCTACAATGAGCAGTTCTTC. Protein product: CASSHGGYNEQFF.

J is TRBJ1-4 and V is TRBV11-1; TRBD1 agrees at 7 bases. Germline CDR1 is SGHAT and CDR2 is FQDESV (reference sequence). V was clipped by 5 bases and J by 7 bases; unmatched bases: 10. CDR3 size: 15 residues. The CDR3 DNA reads as TGTGCCAGCAGCAAGTTACAGGGGCAACGTGAAAAACTGTTTTTT. Protein sequence: CASSKLQGQREKLFF.

This clonotype was recorded a few times. This chain uses TRBV7-2 with TRBJ2-7; 7 positions agree with TRBD1. This CDR3 is built from 14 residues. With V trimmed by 2 bases and J by 7 bases, 8 bases remained unmatched. CDR1 is SGHTA and CDR2 is FQGNSA in the germline V gene. For the CDR3, the DNA is TGTGCCAGCAGCTTATACAGGGGATTGGAAGAGCAGTACTTC. This sequence encodes CASSLYRGLEEQYF. Using reference TRBV7-2 and TRBJ2-7 for the parts outside the CDR3, the full variable domain is GAGVSQSPSNKVTEKGKDVELRCDPISGHTALYWYRQSLGQGLEFLIYFQGNSAPDKSGLPSDRFSAERTGGSVSTLTIQRTQQEDSAVYLCASSLYRGLEEQYFGPGTRLTVT.

This clonotype occurred many times. The gene calls are TRBV13 and TRBJ2-7; no clear D. Trimming shortened V by 1 base and J by 0 bases, and 7 bases separated the two germline ends. Germline CDR1 and CDR2: PRHDT and FYEKMQ (reference sequence). The CDR3 contains 14 residues. The CDR3 protein is CASSLDRASYEQYF. The CDR3 DNA reads as TGTGCCAGCAGCTTAGATAGGGCCTCCTACGAGCAGTACTTC. The variable domain in full, with the rest retrieved from reference TRBV13 and TRBJ2-7, is AAGVIQSPRHLIKEKRETATLKCYPIPRHDTVYWYQQGPGQDPQFLISFYEKMQSDKGSIPDRFSAQQFSDYHSELNMSSLELGDSALYFCASSLDRASYEQYFGPGTRLTVT.

The rearrangement joins TRBV5-4 to TRBJ2-7; TRBD1 agrees at 8 bases. Germline V gene sequence: CDR1 SGHNT, CDR2 YYREEE (reference sequence). The CDR3 has 14 amino acids. V shed 3 bases, J shed 3 bases, and the junction held 5 bases outside the gene matches. For the CDR3, the DNA is TGTGCCAGCAGCTACCAGGGGGCGATCTACGAGCAGTACTTC. Translating it yields CASSYQGAIYEQYF.

This clonotype turned up a few times. The chain couples TRBV5-1 to TRBJ1-5; TRBD1 agrees at 9 bases. Trimming removed 3 bases from V and 2 bases from J; junction bases left unmatched: 3. The CDR3 totals 15 residues. Germline V gene sequence: CDR1 SGHRS, CDR2 YFSETQ. The DNA of the CDR3 is TGCGCCAGCAGCTCGACAGGGGGAGGCAATCAGCCCCAGCATTTT. Translating gives CASSSTGGGNQPQHF.

V gene TRBV7-9 combines with J gene TRBJ2-5; unclear D gene. The CDR3 consists of 14 residues. Trimming took off 6 bases at V and 5 bases at J, with 16 bases between the two ends. Germline V gene sequence: CDR1 SEHNR, CDR2 FQNEAQ (reference sequence). The DNA for the CDR3 is TGTGCCAGCAGTAAGCCGGGCATTATGGAGACCCAGTACTTC. Its translation is CASSKPGIMETQYF. Combining the CDR3 with reference TRBV7-9 and TRBJ2-5 gives the whole variable domain DTGVSQNPRHKITKRGQNVTFRCDPISEHNRLYWYRQTLGQGPEFLTYFQNEAQLEKSRLLSDRFSAERPKGSFSTLEIQRTEQGDSAMYLCASSKPGIMETQYFGPGTRLLVL.

This clonotype was counted only a few times. The rearrangement uses TRBV18 and TRBJ1-6; no definite D call. This CDR3 contains 14 residues. V was pared by 0 bases and J by 10 bases, with 10 bases between. Germline V gives CDR1 KGHSH, CDR2 LQKENI. CDR3 DNA sequence: TGTGCCAGCTCACCACCTTCGGGAGGGTCACCCCTCCACTTT. Protein sequence: CASSPPSGGSPLHF.

The V gene is TRBV6-5, the J gene TRBJ2-3; 7 nucleotides align to TRBD1. The CDR3 extends over 14 amino acids. Germline values: CDR1 MNHEY, CDR2 SVGAGI. J lost 2 bases, V lost 4 bases, and 3 bases had no gene match. CDR3 loop: CASSWDSVTDTQYF. The DNA of the CDR3 is TGTGCCAGCAGTTGGGACAGCGTCACAGATACGCAGTATTTT.

As DNA, the CDR3 is TGTGCCAGCAGCAGACTAGCGGGGGGCTTTAACAATGAGCAGTTCTTC. The encoded protein is CASSRLAGGFNNEQFF. The chain is built from TRBV7-3 and TRBJ2-1, with TRBD2 identical over 13 bases. Germline assignment: CDR1 SGHTA and CDR2 FQGTGA. The CDR3 has 16 residues. The junction had 6 bases not matched to a gene; V was cut back by 5 bases and J by 5 bases.

The gene calls are TRBV7-3 and TRBJ2-1; no definite D call. Trimming pared 4 bases from V and 0 bases from J, leaving 7 bases between. CDR1 is SGHTA and CDR2 is FQGTGA in the germline V gene. This CDR3 has 14 residues. As DNA, the CDR3 is TGTGCCAGCAGCTCCTCAAGCTCCTACAATGAGCAGTTCTTC. It is translated as CASSSSSSYNEQFF.

In this sample, this clonotype turned up many times. This sequence joins TRBV9 and TRBJ2-1; 7 bases are shared with TRBD2. The CDR3 sequence is 14 residues long. Losses at the gene ends were 0 bases for V and 5 bases for J; bases not matched to a gene: 2. The V gene's germline CDR1 is SGDLS and CDR2 YYNGEE. The CDR3 protein is CASSVGGGDNEQFF. CDR3 bases: TGTGCCAGCAGCGTAGGGGGAGGGGACAATGAGCAGTTCTTC.